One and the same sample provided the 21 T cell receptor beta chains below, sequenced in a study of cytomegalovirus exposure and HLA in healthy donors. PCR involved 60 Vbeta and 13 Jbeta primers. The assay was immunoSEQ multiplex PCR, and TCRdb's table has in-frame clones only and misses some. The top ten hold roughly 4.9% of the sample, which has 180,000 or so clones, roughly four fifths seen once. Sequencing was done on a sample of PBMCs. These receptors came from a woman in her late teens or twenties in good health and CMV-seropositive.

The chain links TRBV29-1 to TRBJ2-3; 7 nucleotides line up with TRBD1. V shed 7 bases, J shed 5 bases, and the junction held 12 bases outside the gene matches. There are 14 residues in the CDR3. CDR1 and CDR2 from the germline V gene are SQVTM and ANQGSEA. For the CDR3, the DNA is TGCAGCGCCCAGAAACAGGGGCGTGAAGATACGCAGTATTTT. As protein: CSAQKQGREDTQYF.

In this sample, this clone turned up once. CDR3 residues: CASSASGANTGELFF. DNA of the CDR3: TGTGCCAGCAGCGCCAGTGGAGCAAACACCGGGGAGCTGTTTTTT. The chain links TRBV9 to TRBJ2-2; the D is unclear. The germline V and J ends were trimmed by 3 bases and 2 bases, with 11 bases remaining between them. The germline gives CDR1 SGDLS, CDR2 YYNGEE. The CDR3 length is 15 residues.

CDR3 DNA: TGTGCCAGCAGCTCCGGAAATAGCCCAGATACGCAGTATTTT. Its protein product is CASSSGNSPDTQYF. V gene TRBV7-2 combines with J gene TRBJ2-3; no clear D gene. V was pared by 4 bases and J by 4 bases, with 12 bases between. This CDR3 is 14 amino acids long. Germline values: CDR1 SGHTA, CDR2 FQGNSA.

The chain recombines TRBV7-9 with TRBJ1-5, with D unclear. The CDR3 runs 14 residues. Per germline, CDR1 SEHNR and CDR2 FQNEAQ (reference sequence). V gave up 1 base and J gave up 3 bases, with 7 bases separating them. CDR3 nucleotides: TGTGCCAGCAGCTTAGGGGCAGCCAATCAGCCCCAGCATTTT. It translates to CASSLGAANQPQHF.

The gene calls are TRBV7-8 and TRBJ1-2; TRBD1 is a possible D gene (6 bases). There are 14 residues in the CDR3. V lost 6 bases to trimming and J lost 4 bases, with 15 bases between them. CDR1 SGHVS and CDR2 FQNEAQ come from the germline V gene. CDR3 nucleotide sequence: TGTGCCAGCAGTCGAACCGGGACACTCTATGGCTACACCTTC. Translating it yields CASSRTGTLYGYTF.

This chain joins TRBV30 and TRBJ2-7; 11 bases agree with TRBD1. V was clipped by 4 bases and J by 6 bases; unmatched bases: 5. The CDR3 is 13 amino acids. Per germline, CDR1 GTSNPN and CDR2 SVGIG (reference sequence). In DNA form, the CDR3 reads TGTGCCTGGAAGGGGACAGGGGGTTCCGAGCAGTACTTC. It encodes CAWKGTGGSEQYF.

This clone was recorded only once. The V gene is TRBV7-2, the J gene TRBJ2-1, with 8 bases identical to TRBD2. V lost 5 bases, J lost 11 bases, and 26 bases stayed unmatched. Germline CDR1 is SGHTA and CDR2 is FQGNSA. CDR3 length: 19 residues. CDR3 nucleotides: TGTGCCAGCAGCCGAAAATTAACTAGCGGTACGGTCCTAGGTATTAAGCAGTTCTTC. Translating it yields CASSRKLTSGTVLGIKQFF.

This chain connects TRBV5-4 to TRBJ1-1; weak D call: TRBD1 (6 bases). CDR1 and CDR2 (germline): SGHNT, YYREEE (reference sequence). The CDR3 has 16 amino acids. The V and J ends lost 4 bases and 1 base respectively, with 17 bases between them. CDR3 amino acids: CASSPPDSRANTEAFF. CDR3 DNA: TGTGCCAGCAGCCCGCCGGACAGTAGGGCGAACACTGAAGCTTTCTTT.

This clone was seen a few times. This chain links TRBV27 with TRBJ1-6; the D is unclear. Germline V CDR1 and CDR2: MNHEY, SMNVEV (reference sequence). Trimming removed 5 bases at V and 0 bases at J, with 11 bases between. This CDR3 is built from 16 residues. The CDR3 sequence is CASSPQGSSYNSPLHF. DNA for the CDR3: TGTGCCAGCAGTCCCCAAGGGAGCTCCTATAATTCACCCCTCCACTTT.

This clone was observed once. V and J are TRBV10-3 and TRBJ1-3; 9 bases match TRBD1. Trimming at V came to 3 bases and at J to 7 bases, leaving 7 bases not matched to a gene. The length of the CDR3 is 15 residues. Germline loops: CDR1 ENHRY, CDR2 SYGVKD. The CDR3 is CAISDLTGTGNTIYF. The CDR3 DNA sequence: TGTGCCATCAGTGACTTGACCGGGACAGGGAACACCATATATTTT.

CDR3 residues: CASSQDRGVATEAFF. In DNA form, the CDR3 reads TGTGCCAGCAGCCAGGACAGGGGGGTCGCCACTGAAGCTTTCTTT. The V call is TRBV14, the J call TRBJ1-1; TRBD1 aligns across 10 bases. The CDR3 is 15 residues long. Germline loops: CDR1 SGHDN, CDR2 FVKESK. V dropped 3 bases and J dropped 4; count of bases not matched to a gene: 5.

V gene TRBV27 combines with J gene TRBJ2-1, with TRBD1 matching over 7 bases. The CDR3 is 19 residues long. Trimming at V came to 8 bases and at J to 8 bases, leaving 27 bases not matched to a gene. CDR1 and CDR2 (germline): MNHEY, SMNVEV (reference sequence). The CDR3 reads CASGRTGQGVGFQLYEQFF. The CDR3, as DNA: TGTGCCAGCGGCCGGACAGGTCAGGGAGTGGGTTTTCAGCTGTATGAGCAGTTCTTC.

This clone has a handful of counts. This CDR3 is CASSSGGSNTEAFF. The CDR3 nucleotides read TGTGCCAGCAGCTCCGGGGGATCGAACACTGAAGCTTTCTTT. This sequence joins TRBV7-3 and TRBJ1-1; possible D gene TRBD1, 5 bases. The V and J ends lost 4 bases and 1 base respectively, with 10 bases between them. The length of the CDR3 is 14 residues. CDR1 SGHTA and CDR2 FQGTGA come from the germline V gene.

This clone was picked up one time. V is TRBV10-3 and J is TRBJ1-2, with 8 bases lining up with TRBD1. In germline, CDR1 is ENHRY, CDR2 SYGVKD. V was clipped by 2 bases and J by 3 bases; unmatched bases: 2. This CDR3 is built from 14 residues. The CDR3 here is CAISEKTGDYGYTF. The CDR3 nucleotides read TGTGCCATCAGTGAGAAGACAGGGGACTATGGCTACACCTTC.

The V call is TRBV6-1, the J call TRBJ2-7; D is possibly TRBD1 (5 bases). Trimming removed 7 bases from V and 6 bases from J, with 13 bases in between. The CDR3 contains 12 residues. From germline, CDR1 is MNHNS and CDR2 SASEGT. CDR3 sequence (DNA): TGTGCCAGCATGGGGTATAGGGGCGAGCAGTACTTC. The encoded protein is CASMGYRGEQYF.

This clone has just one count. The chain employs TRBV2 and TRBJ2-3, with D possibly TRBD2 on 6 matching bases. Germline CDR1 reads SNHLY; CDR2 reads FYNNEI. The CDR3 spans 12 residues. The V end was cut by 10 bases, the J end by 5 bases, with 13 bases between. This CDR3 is CATQTGEDTQYF. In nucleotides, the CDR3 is TGTGCCACTCAGACGGGGGAAGATACGCAGTATTTT.

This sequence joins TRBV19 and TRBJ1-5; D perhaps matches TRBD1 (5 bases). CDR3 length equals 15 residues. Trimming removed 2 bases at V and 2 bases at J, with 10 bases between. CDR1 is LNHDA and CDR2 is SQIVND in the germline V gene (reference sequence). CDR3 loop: CASSILGGGNQPQHF. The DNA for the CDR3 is TGTGCCAGTAGTATACTCGGGGGTGGCAATCAGCCCCAGCATTTT.

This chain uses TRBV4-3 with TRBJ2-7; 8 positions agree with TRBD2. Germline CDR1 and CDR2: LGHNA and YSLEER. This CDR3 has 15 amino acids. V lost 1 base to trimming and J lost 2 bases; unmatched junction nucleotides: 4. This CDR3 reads CASSQAPGGAYEQYF. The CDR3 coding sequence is TGCGCCAGCAGCCAAGCCCCCGGGGGGGCCTACGAGCAGTACTTC.

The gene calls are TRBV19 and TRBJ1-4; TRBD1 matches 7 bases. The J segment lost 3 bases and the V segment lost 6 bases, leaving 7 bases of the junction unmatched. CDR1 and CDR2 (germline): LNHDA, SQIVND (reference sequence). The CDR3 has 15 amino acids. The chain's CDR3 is CASRHPGQSNEKLFF. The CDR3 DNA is TGTGCCAGTAGGCATCCGGGACAGTCTAATGAAAAACTGTTTTTT.

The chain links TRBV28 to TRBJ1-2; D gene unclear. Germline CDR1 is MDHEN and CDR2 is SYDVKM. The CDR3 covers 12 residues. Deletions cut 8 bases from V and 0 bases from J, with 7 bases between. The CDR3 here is CASLLPNYGYTF. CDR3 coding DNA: TGTGCCAGCTTACTCCCTAACTATGGCTACACCTTC.

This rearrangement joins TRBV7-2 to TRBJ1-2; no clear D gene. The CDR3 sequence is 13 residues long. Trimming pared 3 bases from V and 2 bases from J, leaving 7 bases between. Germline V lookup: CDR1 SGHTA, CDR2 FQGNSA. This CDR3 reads CASSFGPNYGYTF. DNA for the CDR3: TGTGCCAGCAGCTTCGGTCCGAACTATGGCTACACCTTC.